This section outlines one T cell receptor beta chain sequence together with its context. Antigen: not known. The data were taken from a study of T cells in Graves' hyperthyroidism and ophthalmopathy. Study observations and caveats: A model built on 13 V-J features separated ophthalmopathy from stable hyperthyroidism.

Germline-derived CDR1 and CDR2 are GTSNPN and SVGIG (reference sequence). V shed 8 bases and J 0 bases; nucleotides not matched to a gene: 4. CDR3 length equals 12 residues. Amplified TCR beta CDR3 regions came from RNA transcripts. Primed by the HTBI set, a first-round RT-PCR was run on the TCR CDR3. TCRdb called the multiplex PCR reads again in MiXCR, with one record for every CDR3 protein. The sample includes around 300,000 distinct CDR3 sequences, roughly 13% of them seen just once. It was considered stable Graves' hyperthyroidism when ophthalmopathy did not progress within 18 months. Each diagnosis drew on symptoms, thyroxine, TRAb, thyroid ultrasound and orbital computed tomography findings.

This TCR came from a woman in her 30s with Graves' hyperthyroidism. The chain has TRBV30 and TRBJ2-7, with 7 nucleotides matching TRBD1. Sequencing was performed on blood. CDR3: CAVDRTSYEQYF. CDR3 nucleotides: TGTGCCGTGGACAGGACCTCCTACGAGCAGTACTTC.